This TCR beta chain was sequenced for a study of early T cells in non-severe SARS-CoV-2 infection. Individual cDNA molecules were tagged with unique molecular identifiers, the study reported. TCRdb re-called the 5' RACE reads with MiXCR, one entry per CDR3 protein. Among about 27,000 distinct CDR3 sequences, around 4% were seen once, and the ten largest hold under 4.5%. This CDR3 has 13 amino acids. Germline-derived CDR1 and CDR2 are SGHNT and YYREEE (reference sequence). V shed 3 bases and J shed 5 bases, with 11 bases lying between them. The rearrangement joins TRBV5-4 to TRBJ2-5; D ambiguous. Sequencing input: whole blood. The receptor was derived from an adult who was a healthcare worker with PCR-confirmed SARS-CoV-2 infection or an uninfected control (not recorded which). CDR3 loop: CASSSVGRETQYF. The DNA for the CDR3 is TGTGCCAGCAGCTCGGTAGGGCGGGAGACCCAGTACTTC.